A single sample gave rise to the 11 T cell receptor beta chains below, sequenced in a study of human T cells and chemical hapten exposure. TCRdb re-called the RACE reads with MiXCR, one entry per CDR3 protein. The sample contains approximately 60,000 distinct CDR3 sequences, roughly 9.8% of which appear only once. Indicated time point: pre-sensitization, week 0. Treatment reported: therapeutic diphenylcyclopropenone sensitization with weekly scalp DPC. Sequenced here: whole blood, sampled in connection with sensitization to the hapten diphenylcyclopropenone (DPC). These receptors were collected from a man aged 40-49 years with alopecia areata. Some clones in this sample may be carry-over from other donors' samples.

This clonotype was seen only a few times. The chain combines TRBV15 with TRBJ2-5, with D unclear. The germline gives CDR1 LNHNV, CDR2 YYDKDF (reference sequence). The CDR3 extends over 15 amino acids. V was trimmed by 2 bases and J by 5 bases, leaving 15 bases between them. CDR3 DNA: TGTGCCACCAGCAGAATCAGCGTGGTGGGGGAGACCCAGTACTTC. It is translated as CATSRISVVGETQYF.

This clonotype occurred many times. The V call is TRBV28, the J call TRBJ1-1; D remains ambiguous. The CDR3 is 13 amino acids. The germline V gene has CDR1 MDHEN and CDR2 SYDVKM. The V and J ends lost 3 bases and 4 bases respectively, with 9 bases between them. In DNA, the CDR3 is TGTGCCAGCAGTTTCCCGGGCGGCACTGAAGCTTTCTTT. Translating gives CASSFPGGTEAFF.

This clonotype appeared many times. This chain uses TRBV20-1 with TRBJ2-7, with D tentatively TRBD1 or TRBD2 (5 bases each). The CDR3 spans 15 residues. Trimming shortened V by 6 bases and J by 0 bases, and 18 bases separated the two germline ends. CDR1 and CDR2 (germline): DFQATT, SNEGSKA (reference sequence). The chain's CDR3 is CSASRGAVSSYEQYF. CDR3 in DNA: TGCAGTGCAAGCCGAGGGGCGGTGAGCTCCTACGAGCAGTACTTC.

This chain connects TRBV20-1 to TRBJ2-2; perhaps TRBD2 as D (5 bases). The CDR3 covers 13 residues. CDR1 DFQATT and CDR2 SNEGSKA come from the germline V gene (reference sequence). The V end lost 1 base, the J end lost 3 bases, and 6 bases lay between the germline ends. As DNA, the CDR3 is TGCAGTGCTAGAGGGACTTACACCGGGGAGCTGTTTTTT. It translates to CSARGTYTGELFF.

The chain couples TRBV7-9 to TRBJ2-1; TRBD2 aligns across 9 bases. CDR3 size: 19 residues. Germline V lookup: CDR1 SEHNR, CDR2 FQNEAQ (reference sequence). The V segment lost 1 base and the J segment 8 bases; nucleotides outside the gene matches: 18. This CDR3 reads CASSLVSPVGGRAGHEQFF. The CDR3 DNA is TGTGCCAGCAGCTTAGTCTCCCCAGTTGGCGGGAGGGCCGGGCATGAGCAGTTCTTC. Combining the CDR3 with reference TRBV7-9 and TRBJ2-1 gives the whole variable domain DTGVSQNPRHKITKRGQNVTFRCDPISEHNRLYWYRQTLGQGPEFLTYFQNEAQLEKSRLLSDRFSAERPKGSFSTLEIQRTEQGDSAMYLCASSLVSPVGGRAGHEQFFGPGTRLTVL.

This clonotype was observed at least ten times. V gene TRBV12-3 or TRBV12-4 combines with J gene TRBJ2-1; 8 nucleotides line up with TRBD2. The CDR3 covers 16 residues. With 6 bases clipped from V and 3 bases from J, the junction kept 10 bases outside the gene matches. CDR3 in amino acids: CASRGGAGGHYNEQFF. The CDR3 nucleotides are TGTGCCAGCAGGGGAGGGGCGGGAGGTCACTACAATGAGCAGTTCTTC.

In this sample, this clonotype turned up a few times. This rearrangement joins TRBV12-3 or TRBV12-4 to TRBJ2-3; 8 nucleotides line up with TRBD2. V shed 2 bases, J shed 2 bases, and the junction held 6 bases outside the gene matches. This CDR3 has 16 residues. Here the CDR3 DNA reads TGTGCCAGCAGTTTACAGGCGGGAGGTCCCACAGATACGCAGTATTTT. This encodes CASSLQAGGPTDTQYF.

This clonotype was seen repeatedly, ten times or more. The chain is built from TRBV7-9 and TRBJ2-7; D possibly corresponds to TRBD2 (5 bases). Trimming cost V 2 bases and J 5 bases, with 7 bases left between them. This CDR3 is built from 12 residues. The V gene's germline CDR1 is SEHNR and CDR2 FQNEAQ (reference sequence). CDR3 in DNA: TGTGCCAGCAGCTTAACTAGAAACGAGCAGTACTTC. Its protein product is CASSLTRNEQYF.

This clonotype showed up many times. The chain employs TRBV20-1 and TRBJ2-5, with 8 bases aligning to TRBD2. J gave up 5 bases and V 0 bases, and 8 bases lay outside the gene matches. Germline V lookup: CDR1 DFQATT, CDR2 SNEGSKA (reference sequence). This CDR3 has 15 residues. In DNA, the CDR3 is TGCAGTGCTAGAGAATCCGGGAGGGCCGGGGAGACCCAGTACTTC. Protein sequence: CSARESGRAGETQYF.

In this sample, this clonotype turned up a few times. This chain uses TRBV12-3 or TRBV12-4 with TRBJ2-5; D is ambiguous. This CDR3 spans 13 amino acids. The V and J ends lost 6 bases and 2 bases respectively, with 10 bases between them. CDR3 protein: CASSPSGQETQYF. Written as DNA, the CDR3 is TGTGCCAGCAGCCCCTCCGGACAAGAGACCCAGTACTTC.

This clonotype showed up just a few times. The V call is TRBV18, the J call TRBJ1-1; tentatively, D is TRBD1 (6 bases). V was pared by 3 bases and J by 7 bases, with 15 bases between. Germline-derived CDR1 and CDR2 are KGHSH and LQKENI. This CDR3 comprises 14 residues. For the CDR3, the DNA is TGTGCCAGCTCACCGGTCGGGGGGCGCGGTGAAGCTTTCTTT. Translation gives CASSPVGGRGEAFF.